The 24 T cell receptor beta chains given below trace back to one sample, sequenced in a study of blood T cell repertoires in COVID-19. Assay used: immunoSEQ multiplex PCR; TCRdb lists only in-frame clones, some missing. The table has over 200,000 clones, about 84% seen once. The material sequenced was PBMCs or T cells enriched from blood (not recorded which). The receptors shown here come from a man aged 55 to 70 who had recovered from COVID-19.

The CDR3 reads CASSRNRDNEQFF. In DNA, the CDR3 is TGTGCCAGCAGCCGCAACAGAGACAATGAGCAGTTCTTC. This chain uses TRBV3-1 (or the pseudogene TRBV3-2) with TRBJ2-1; the D is unclear. In germline, CDR1 is LGHDT, CDR2 YNNKEL (reference sequence). Trimming left V 4 bases short and J 5 bases short, with 9 bases between. There are 13 residues in the CDR3.

The rearrangement uses TRBV7-9 and TRBJ1-2, with 7 bases aligning to TRBD1. The CDR3 is 15 residues long. The V gene end was trimmed by 3 bases and the J gene end by 4 bases; junction bases not matched to a gene: 8. CDR1 is SEHNR and CDR2 is FQNEAQ in the germline V gene (reference sequence). CDR3: CASSFADRSPYGYTF. Here the CDR3 DNA reads TGTGCCAGCAGCTTTGCGGACAGGTCGCCCTATGGCTACACCTTC.

The rearrangement joins TRBV5-8 to TRBJ2-5; 8 nucleotides align to TRBD2. Germline CDR1 is SGHTS and CDR2 is YDEGEE. The CDR3 has 13 residues. The J segment lost 7 bases and the V segment lost 4 bases, leaving 6 bases of the junction unmatched. The CDR3 is CASSRGGKPTQYF. CDR3 coding DNA: TGTGCCAGCAGCCGGGGGGGTAAGCCGACCCAGTACTTC.

The chain links TRBV6-5 to TRBJ1-2; TRBD1 matches at 10 bases. The germline V gene encodes CDR1 MNHEY and CDR2 SVGAGI. CDR3 length: 13 amino acids. V lost 6 bases, J lost 8 bases, and 6 bases stayed unmatched. DNA of the CDR3: TGTGCCAGCAGAAGTGACAGGGGGCTCGGCTACACCTTC. This codes for CASRSDRGLGYTF.

With respect to this clone: The sample carries other DNA sequences with the same CDR3. The chain recombines TRBV4-3 with TRBJ1-2, with TRBD1 identical over 9 bases. The V segment lost 3 bases and the J segment 1 base; nucleotides outside the gene matches: 6. This CDR3 spans 16 amino acids. The germline gives CDR1 LGHNA, CDR2 YSLEER. The CDR3 bases are TGCGCCAGCAGCCAGGAGGGACAGGGTCTTAACTATGGCTACACCTTC. Residues: CASSQEGQGLNYGYTF.

V and J are TRBV4-1 and TRBJ1-2; 8 bases map to TRBD1. V lost 0 bases and J lost 5; bases outside the gene matches: 8. Germline loops: CDR1 MGHRA, CDR2 YSYEKL. The CDR3 totals 16 residues. CDR3 sequence: CASSQDLTGDRYGYTF. DNA for the CDR3: TGCGCCAGCAGCCAAGATCTGACAGGGGATAGGTATGGCTACACCTTC.

This clone was picked up one time. The chain employs TRBV28 and TRBJ1-2, with D possibly matching TRBD1 (6 bases). This CDR3 is built from 13 residues. Germline CDR1 MDHEN, CDR2 SYDVKM. V shed 5 bases and J shed 4 bases, with 11 bases lying between them. In nucleotides, the CDR3 is TGTGCCAGCAGTGCTTCAGGGGTCTATGGCTACACCTTC. This codes for CASSASGVYGYTF.

The V call is TRBV5-4, the J call TRBJ1-4; 9 bases map to TRBD1. The trim removed 4 bases at V and 8 bases at J, leaving 12 bases unmatched. The CDR3 spans 16 residues. Germline lookup yields CDR1 SGHNT and CDR2 YYREEE (reference sequence). DNA for the CDR3: TGTGCCAGCAGCGCCACTCCCGGGACAGGGAGGGAAAAACTGTTTTTT. It codes for CASSATPGTGREKLFF.

With respect to this clone: This sample also contains other DNA sequences that code for the same CDR3. The chain uses TRBV12-3 or TRBV12-4 and TRBJ1-2; the D gene is possibly TRBD1 (5 bases). Trimming took 1 base from V and 10 from J, leaving 10 bases between them. The CDR3 totals 12 residues. CDR3 loop: CASSLGGAHYTF. The CDR3 coding sequence is TGTGCCAGCAGTTTAGGGGGCGCGCACTACACCTTC.

The chain links TRBV12-1 to TRBJ1-1; the table's TRBD1 call for D was not verified on the DNA. TRBV12-1 is deemed a pseudogene. The CDR3 sequence is 17 residues long. The CDR3 loop is CASSLLGTVALWSEAFF. In nucleotides, the CDR3 is TGTGCCAGCAGCCTGCTTGGAACAGTGGCTCTTTGGTCTGAAGCTTTCTTT.

The chain has TRBV4-3 and TRBJ2-7; TRBD1 matches 9 bases. The V gene end was trimmed by 5 bases and the J gene end by 3 bases; junction bases not matched to a gene: 5. Germline CDR1 and CDR2: LGHNA and YSLEER. The CDR3 loop spans 14 amino acids. CDR3 coding DNA: TGCGCCAGCAGCTCCGGGACAGGGATCTACGAGCAGTACTTC. Translating gives CASSSGTGIYEQYF.

This clone was detected only a few times. The rearrangement joins TRBV5-1 to TRBJ1-4; 8 nucleotides line up with TRBD1. With 4 bases clipped from V and 7 bases from J, the junction kept 12 bases outside the gene matches. Germline values: CDR1 SGHRS, CDR2 YFSETQ. This CDR3 has 16 residues. The DNA of the CDR3 is TGCGCCAGCAGCAAACGGCCGGGACAGGAGAGTGAAAAACTGTTTTTT. Protein product: CASSKRPGQESEKLFF. Full variable domain (rest looked up from reference TRBV5-1 and TRBJ1-4): KAGVTQTPRYLIKTRGQQVTLSCSPISGHRSVSWYQQTPGQGLQFLFEYFSETQRNKGNFPGRFSGRQFSNSRSEMNVSTLELGDSALYLCASSKRPGQESEKLFFGSGTQLSVL.

CDR3: CASKILAGENEQFF. In DNA form, the CDR3 reads TGTGCCAGCAAGATACTAGCGGGGGAAAATGAGCAGTTCTTC. This chain connects TRBV3-1 (or the pseudogene TRBV3-2) to TRBJ2-1; 11 nucleotides align to TRBD2. Trimming cost V 7 bases and J 7 bases; bases outside gene matches: 6. Germline V gene lookup returns CDR1 LGHDT and CDR2 YNNKEL (reference sequence). The CDR3 runs 14 residues.

The V gene is TRBV29-1, the J gene TRBJ1-2; D uncertain. This CDR3 comprises 12 residues. Trimming shortened V by 6 bases and J by 4 bases, and 12 bases separated the two germline ends. Germline V gives CDR1 SQVTM, CDR2 ANQGSEA. This chain's CDR3 is CSVDTVSYGYTF. The CDR3 nucleotides are TGCAGCGTCGATACAGTCTCCTATGGCTACACCTTC.

The rearrangement links TRBV7-2 to TRBJ1-2; a possible D gene is TRBD1 (5 bases). The CDR3 contains 13 residues. The V gene's germline CDR1 is SGHTA and CDR2 FQGNSA. With 4 bases removed from V and 1 base from J, the gap between germline ends came to 7 bases. CDR3 sequence (DNA): TGTGCCAGCAGCTACAGGAATAACTATGGCTACACCTTC. Protein: CASSYRNNYGYTF.

The chain links TRBV6-5 to TRBJ2-7; 11 nucleotides match TRBD1. CDR1 and CDR2 from the germline V gene are MNHEY and SVGAGI. The CDR3 length is 13 residues. V lost 9 bases and J lost 4; bases outside the gene matches: 5. The CDR3 spells CASSRDRGYEQYF. The CDR3 DNA reads as TGTGCCAGTTCTCGGGACAGGGGGTACGAGCAGTACTTC.

This sequence joins TRBV7-8 and TRBJ1-4; 7 bases line up with TRBD1. The CDR3 covers 15 residues. Trimming took 4 bases from V and 3 from J; bases not matched to a gene: 5. From germline, CDR1 is SGHVS and CDR2 FQNEAQ. The CDR3 DNA follows: TGTGCCAGCAGCTGGGGGACAGCGTCTAATGAAAAACTGTTTTTT. Its protein is CASSWGTASNEKLFF.

The DNA of the CDR3 is TGTGCCATCAGTGAAGGGACAGGGGGAGCGAGCGGCTACACCTTC. Amino acids: CAISEGTGGASGYTF. The V gene is TRBV10-3, the J gene TRBJ1-2; 11 bases match TRBD1. The CDR3 sequence is 15 residues long. CDR1 is ENHRY and CDR2 is SYGVKD in the germline V gene. Unmatched junction bases numbered 8, after V lost 3 bases and J lost 8 bases.

In regard to this clone: Within the sample, other DNA sequences also encode this same CDR3. The chain combines TRBV6-5 with TRBJ2-1; D possibly corresponds to TRBD2 (5 bases). The CDR3 is made up of 16 amino acids. Germline lookup yields CDR1 MNHEY and CDR2 SVGAGI. Trimming left V 0 bases short and J 4 bases short, with 13 bases between. CDR3: CASSYSNRGPYNEQFF. In nucleotides, the CDR3 is TGTGCCAGCAGTTACTCGAACCGGGGTCCGTACAATGAGCAGTTCTTC.

The chain links TRBV5-6 to TRBJ1-2, with 7 bases that match TRBD1. V lost 4 bases and J lost 4; bases outside the gene matches: 4. This CDR3 is 13 amino acids long. CDR1 and CDR2 from the germline V gene are SGHDT and YYEEEE. DNA of the CDR3: TGTGCCAGCAGCCCAGACAGGGTCTATGGCTACACCTTC. Translated, it gives CASSPDRVYGYTF.

This clone was observed a single time. This chain links TRBV12-3 or TRBV12-4 with TRBJ1-5; D may be TRBD1 (5 bases). Trimming removed 7 bases at V and 5 bases at J, with 9 bases between. This CDR3 is built from 12 residues. The CDR3 DNA follows: TGTGCCAGCACCACGACAGATCAGCCCCAGCATTTT. This sequence encodes CASTTTDQPQHF.

This chain connects TRBV5-4 to TRBJ1-6; D gene uncertain. Trimming shortened V by 4 bases and J by 8 bases, and 22 bases separated the two germline ends. The length of the CDR3 is 17 residues. Per germline, CDR1 SGHNT and CDR2 YYREEE (reference sequence). The CDR3 protein is CASSEQTAVSPYSPLHF. In DNA, the CDR3 is TGTGCCAGCAGCGAACAGACGGCTGTCAGTCCCTATTCACCCCTCCACTTT.

The genes are TRBV18 and TRBJ1-3; D might be TRBD1 (5 bases). Germline V gene lookup returns CDR1 KGHSH and CDR2 LQKENI. The V end was cut by 3 bases, the J end by 0 bases, with 15 bases between. The CDR3 consists of 17 residues. The CDR3 DNA is TGTGCCAGCTCACCCACGGGTACAGGTCCCTCTGGAAACACCATATATTTT. Amino acids: CASSPTGTGPSGNTIYF. Full variable domain (outside the CDR3, taken from reference TRBV18 and TRBJ1-3): NAGVMQNPRHLVRRRGQEARLRCSPMKGHSHVYWYRQLPEEGLKFMVYLQKENIIDESGMPKERFSAEFPKEGPSILRIQQVVRGDSAAYFCASSPTGTGPSGNTIYFGEGSWLTVV.

The chain links TRBV7-6 to TRBJ2-1; 7 nucleotides agree with TRBD1. V was clipped by 4 bases and J by 1 base; unmatched bases: 1. The CDR3 spans 14 residues. CDR1 SGHVS and CDR2 FNYEAQ come from the germline V gene. The CDR3 nucleotides are TGTGCCAGCAGCTGGGACAGTTCCTACAATGAGCAGTTCTTC. Its protein product is CASSWDSSYNEQFF.